This T cell receptor beta chain derives from a study of T cell responses to AZD1222 COVID-19 vaccine. V shed 0 bases and J 5 bases; nucleotides not matched to a gene: 10. The CDR3 has 16 amino acids. Germline V gene lookup returns CDR1 SGHRS and CDR2 YFSETQ. Remarks on this clone: Its matching antigen is unknown.

General study findings and limits: Among spike-specific TCRs, nearly half reportedly target unmutated variant regions. All repertoire sampling was performed exclusively after the peak T cell response.

TCRdb's copy holds only in-frame clones and misses some; the assay was immunoSEQ multiplex PCR. The data hold some 100,000 clones, with roughly 89% observed a single time. Sequencing used peripheral blood, obtained 28 days after the second AZD1222 dose. This TCR was sampled from an adult who received the AZD1222 COVID-19 vaccine. The chain has TRBV5-1 and TRBJ2-7; TRBD1 matches at 8 bases. The CDR3, as DNA: TGCGCCAGCAGCTTGGGACAGACAGGGGTTTACAACGAGCAGTACTTC. This codes for CASSLGQTGVYNEQYF.